Below, 18 T cell receptor beta chains from the same sample are listed, as sequenced in a study of blood T cells in healthy people across ages. For the second PCR, which ran for roughly 6 to 11 cycles, a sample-barcoded 5' primer and a J-beta primer mix were used. Each CDR3 protein gets one entry after TCRdb re-called the 5' RACE reads with MiXCR. The sample carries approximately 2,000,000 distinct CDR3 sequences, approximately 39% recorded once. The sequenced material came from blood. Every receptor here comes from a human donor in good health.

This clonotype was seen more than once but under ten times. The chain uses TRBV7-3 and TRBJ2-3, with 9 bases fitting TRBD1. The germline V gene encodes CDR1 SGHTA and CDR2 FQGTGA. This CDR3 contains 15 residues. V gave up 5 bases and J gave up 3 bases; unmatched junction bases: 6. The CDR3 reads CASSQWDRETDTQYF. CDR3 coding DNA: TGTGCCAGCAGCCAATGGGACAGGGAGACAGATACGCAGTATTTT.

This chain connects TRBV4-2 to TRBJ2-1, with D perhaps TRBD1 (5 bases). The CDR3 contains 16 residues. The V gene lost 4 bases and the J gene lost 5 bases, with 18 bases spanning the gap. Germline-derived CDR1 and CDR2 are LGHNA and YNFKEQ. The CDR3 region is CASSRSSRGFHNEQFF. In DNA, the CDR3 is TGTGCCAGCAGCCGAAGTTCAAGGGGTTTCCACAATGAGCAGTTCTTC.

This clonotype was detected a few times. The J gene is TRBJ2-3, the V gene TRBV7-2; 8 bases match TRBD2. V lost 4 bases, J lost 5 bases, and 8 bases stayed unmatched. Germline assignment: CDR1 SGHTA and CDR2 FQGNSA. This CDR3 region has 15 residues. CDR3 loop: CASSSYGGAEDTQYF. For the CDR3, the DNA is TGTGCCAGCAGCTCCTACGGGGGGGCCGAAGATACGCAGTATTTT. The full variable domain, with the rest looked up from reference TRBV7-2 and TRBJ2-3, is GAGVSQSPSNKVTEKGKDVELRCDPISGHTALYWYRQSLGQGLEFLIYFQGNSAPDKSGLPSDRFSAERTGGSVSTLTIQRTQQEDSAVYLCASSSYGGAEDTQYFGPGTRLTVL.

The chain recombines TRBV7-2 with TRBJ2-7, with 8 bases fitting TRBD1. CDR3 length: 15 residues. V was clipped by 4 bases and J by 1 base; unmatched bases: 6. Germline CDR1 is SGHTA and CDR2 is FQGNSA. Here the CDR3 DNA reads TGTGCCAGCAGCTACGGACAGGGCGAGTCCTACGAGCAGTACTTC. This gives the protein CASSYGQGESYEQYF. Full variable domain (missing parts from reference TRBV7-2 and TRBJ2-7): GAGVSQSPSNKVTEKGKDVELRCDPISGHTALYWYRQSLGQGLEFLIYFQGNSAPDKSGLPSDRFSAERTGGSVSTLTIQRTQQEDSAVYLCASSYGQGESYEQYFGPGTRLTVT.

This clonotype was observed a few times. The junction departs from the called germline gene at one end, perhaps through a read error. The chain links TRBV7-7 to TRBJ2-2; tentatively, D is TRBD1 (5 bases). CDR3 length: 14 residues. The germline V gene has CDR1 SSHAT and CDR2 FNYEAQ (reference sequence). CDR3 bases: TGTGCTAGCAGCATCGGACAGAACACCGGGGAGCTGTTTTTT. It is translated as CASSIGQNTGELFF.

The CDR3 spells CASSQVTSGGLYNEQFF. CDR3 bases: TGTGCCAGCAGCCAAGTAACTAGCGGGGGTCTGTACAATGAGCAGTTCTTC. The rearrangement uses TRBV4-2 and TRBJ2-1; 11 positions match TRBD2. This CDR3 is 17 amino acids long. CDR1 and CDR2 (germline): LGHNA, YNFKEQ. The V segment lost 1 base and the J segment 4 bases; nucleotides outside the gene matches: 6.

The V call is TRBV28, the J call TRBJ1-6; 8 bases agree with TRBD1. The V and J ends lost 3 bases and 3 bases, in that order; junction bases with no gene match: 4. CDR1 is MDHEN and CDR2 is SYDVKM in the germline V gene. The length of the CDR3 is 16 residues. CDR3 amino acids: CASSLTDRGYNSPLHF. Here the CDR3 DNA reads TGTGCCAGCAGTTTGACCGACAGGGGCTATAATTCACCCCTCCACTTT.

This clonotype was seen a few times. The rearrangement uses TRBV7-7 and TRBJ2-5; TRBD2 agrees at 12 bases. The CDR3 is 17 residues long. CDR1 is SSHAT, CDR2 FNYEAQ, per germline (reference sequence). The CDR3 region is CATARGLAGGNQETQYF. CDR3 nucleotide sequence: TGTGCAACGGCACGGGGCCTAGCGGGGGGGAACCAAGAGACCCAGTACTTC.

The chain combines TRBV3-1 with TRBJ2-7; perhaps TRBD1 as D (6 bases). The V end was cut by 4 bases, the J end by 6 bases, with 13 bases between. From germline, CDR1 is LGHDT and CDR2 YNNKEL (reference sequence). The CDR3 runs to 13 residues. The CDR3 DNA is TGTGCCAGCAGCCGAGGGGGATTCGGCGAGCAGTACTTC. Translating gives CASSRGGFGEQYF.

This clonotype was picked up a small number of times. The J gene is TRBJ1-2, the V gene TRBV5-6; D is ambiguous. Germline values: CDR1 SGHDT, CDR2 YYEEEE. Trimming pared 7 bases from V and 4 bases from J, leaving 17 bases between. CDR3 length: 14 amino acids. The CDR3 loop is CASENIWDFYGYTF. The CDR3 DNA follows: TGTGCCAGCGAAAATATATGGGATTTCTATGGCTACACCTTC.

This clonotype was recorded a few times. The chain has TRBV24-1 and TRBJ1-5; D is uncertain. V lost 5 bases to trimming and J lost 0 bases, with 10 bases between them. This CDR3 spans 15 amino acids. CDR1 and CDR2 (germline): KGHDR, SFDVKD. CDR3 nucleotide sequence: TGTGCCACCAGTGTCTCAGGTAATAGCAATCAGCCCCAGCATTTT. Protein: CATSVSGNSNQPQHF.

The chain has TRBV6-5 and TRBJ2-1; 8 bases are a match to TRBD1. The CDR3 consists of 12 residues. Germline values: CDR1 MNHEY, CDR2 SVGAGI. Trimming took 2 bases from V and 13 from J; bases not matched to a gene: 4. The CDR3 region is CASSYEGQAQFF. The DNA for the CDR3 is TGTGCCAGCAGTTACGAGGGACAGGCACAGTTCTTC.

The chain links TRBV6-1 to TRBJ1-2; D not resolved. Trimming took 6 bases from V and 3 from J, leaving 8 bases between them. The CDR3 consists of 12 residues. Germline V gene data show CDR1 as MNHNS and CDR2 as SASEGT. CDR3 in amino acids: CASRILHYGYTF. CDR3 coding DNA: TGTGCCAGCAGGATACTGCACTATGGCTACACCTTC.

The J gene is TRBJ1-1, the V gene TRBV3-1, with D possibly matching TRBD1 (5 bases). Germline V lookup: CDR1 LGHDT, CDR2 YNNKEL (reference sequence). CDR3 length equals 16 residues. V lost 1 base and J lost 7, with 19 bases in between. In nucleotides, the CDR3 is TGTGCCAGCAGCCAAGGTCTTGCCAGGGTTTGGGATGAAGCTTTCTTT. This gives the protein CASSQGLARVWDEAFF.

The chain carries TRBV29-1 and TRBJ1-1, with 8 bases fitting TRBD1. The CDR3 loop spans 13 amino acids. V shed 7 bases and J 11 bases; nucleotides not matched to a gene: 15. Germline CDR1 SQVTM, CDR2 ANQGSEA. CDR3 nucleotide sequence: TGCAGCGCTTACGGACAGGGCATCGTGAAGGCTTTCTTT. Translated, it gives CSAYGQGIVKAFF.

This clonotype has more than one count but fewer than ten. The DNA for the CDR3 is TGCAGTGCTAGTCCCCCCTATGGAGCGGGGTCCTCCTACGAGCAGTACTTC. This translates into CSASPPYGAGSSYEQYF. The chain joins TRBV20-1 to TRBJ2-7; 7 bases align to TRBD2. CDR3 length: 17 amino acids. Germline CDR1 and CDR2: DFQATT and SNEGSKA (reference sequence). Trimming at V came to 3 bases and at J to 0 bases, leaving 14 bases not matched to a gene.

This clonotype turned up a few times. The V and J genes are TRBV5-7 and TRBJ2-7; D may be TRBD1 (6 bases). TRBV5-7 belongs to the ORF category, with a function that is uncertain. The V end lost 1 base, the J end lost 0 bases, and 14 bases lay between the germline ends. CDR3 length: 16 amino acids. CDR3 DNA sequence: TGTGCCAGCAGCTTGCCGGAACCCAGGGGCTCCTACGAGCAGTACTTC. The encoded protein is CASSLPEPRGSYEQYF.

The rearrangement uses TRBV7-9 and TRBJ1-1; possibly TRBD1 for D (6 bases). This CDR3 has 13 amino acids. The germline CDR1 and CDR2 sequences are SEHNR and FQNEAQ (reference sequence). V gave up 3 bases and J gave up 7 bases, with 12 bases separating them. CDR3 sequence (DNA): TGTGCCAGCAGCTTGGGGGCATCGGTTGAAGCTTTCTTT. Protein sequence: CASSLGASVEAFF.